A single sample gave rise to the 28 T cell receptor beta chains below, sequenced in a study of cytomegalovirus exposure and HLA in healthy donors. A multiplex PCR was run with 60 Vbeta primers and 13 Jbeta primers. Some clones are missing from TCRdb's copy, which holds only in-frame ones; the method was immunoSEQ multiplex PCR. The data show around 130,000 clones, 60% to 75% seen once. Sequences were obtained from PBMCs. The receptor set was obtained from a woman between 40 and 55 years old in good health and CMV-seropositive.

This clone was seen only once. The chain is built from TRBV7-9 and TRBJ1-1; D uncertain. V was pared by 1 base and J by 5 bases, with 8 bases between. The germline gives CDR1 SEHNR, CDR2 FQNEAQ (reference sequence). The CDR3 runs 13 residues. Written as DNA, the CDR3 is TGTGCCAGCAGCTTAGGACTGGGTACTGAAGCTTTCTTT. Translating it yields CASSLGLGTEAFF.

The gene calls are TRBV7-9 and TRBJ2-1; D is undetermined. Trimming pared 5 bases from V and 9 bases from J, leaving 14 bases between. The CDR3 contains 13 residues. The germline V gene encodes CDR1 SEHNR and CDR2 FQNEAQ (reference sequence). Here the CDR3 DNA reads TGTGCCAGCAGCCTAGGAGATCCGTCTGAGCAGTTCTTC. Residues: CASSLGDPSEQFF.

This rearrangement joins TRBV28 to TRBJ2-3; D remains ambiguous. V lost 3 bases to trimming and J lost 3 bases, with 7 bases between them. CDR3 length equals 13 residues. Germline CDR1 and CDR2: MDHEN and SYDVKM. CDR3 residues: CASSFPGTDTQYF. DNA for the CDR3: TGTGCCAGCAGTTTCCCCGGTACAGATACGCAGTATTTT.

This clone was detected only a few times. The J gene is TRBJ1-1, the V gene TRBV20-1; D remains unclear. The ends were cut back, 6 bases at V and 4 bases at J, with 6 bases in the middle. Germline values: CDR1 DFQATT, CDR2 SNEGSKA (reference sequence). The CDR3 length is 10 residues. CDR3 in DNA: TGCAGTGCCGAGGGCACTGAAGCTTTCTTT. Its protein product is CSAEGTEAFF.

This chain links TRBV6-5 with TRBJ2-1; 9 bases fit TRBD1. Germline loops: CDR1 MNHEY, CDR2 SVGAGI. Losses at the gene ends were 10 bases for V and 8 bases for J; bases not matched to a gene: 12. The CDR3 covers 14 residues. CDR3 region: CATQIGQGNDEQFF. The CDR3 DNA is TGTGCCACCCAGATTGGACAGGGGAACGATGAGCAGTTCTTC.

This clone was picked up one time. The rearrangement joins TRBV12-5 to TRBJ1-1; D gene uncertain. Trimming removed 4 bases at V and 5 bases at J, with 17 bases between. In germline, CDR1 is LGHNT, CDR2 FRNRAP. The CDR3 has 15 residues. The CDR3: CASGSPGSSWTEAFF. CDR3 bases: TGTGCTAGTGGTTCCCCCGGTTCAAGCTGGACTGAAGCTTTCTTT.

The chain carries TRBV6-5 and TRBJ2-7; 10 bases are shared with TRBD1. The J segment lost 4 bases and the V segment lost 6 bases, leaving 6 bases of the junction unmatched. Germline values: CDR1 MNHEY, CDR2 SVGAGI. The CDR3 contains 14 residues. The DNA of the CDR3 is TGTGCCAGCAGCAAGAGGGACAGGGGTTACGAGCAGTACTTC. Translation: CASSKRDRGYEQYF.

J is TRBJ2-7 and V is TRBV5-1, with D unclear. This CDR3 is built from 13 residues. With 0 bases removed from V and 7 bases from J, the gap between germline ends came to 11 bases. CDR1 is SGHRS, CDR2 YFSETQ, per germline. The CDR3 coding sequence is TGCGCCAGCAGCTTGGACGCAGGTGGGGAGCAGTACTTC. Translation gives CASSLDAGGEQYF.

The chain combines TRBV2 with TRBJ1-1; D gene unclear. CDR3 length equals 15 residues. The V gene's germline CDR1 is SNHLY and CDR2 FYNNEI. V was clipped by 4 bases and J by 8 bases, with 20 bases between them. This CDR3 reads CASSAYTVGKGEAFF. CDR3 bases: TGTGCCAGCAGTGCGTACACGGTCGGGAAAGGAGAAGCTTTCTTT.

This clone turned up a few times. The chain couples TRBV5-6 to TRBJ2-3; 9 nucleotides line up with TRBD2. The CDR3 extends over 17 amino acids. Trimming cost V 0 bases and J 1 base; bases outside gene matches: 6. CDR1 is SGHDT, CDR2 YYEEEE, per germline. CDR3 nucleotides: TGTGCCAGCAGCTTGGTGGGGTCTAGCGGGGGCACAGATACGCAGTATTTT. This translates into CASSLVGSSGGTDTQYF.

The chain carries TRBV7-2 and TRBJ1-2; 11 nucleotides match TRBD1. Germline loops: CDR1 SGHTA, CDR2 FQGNSA. Unmatched junction bases numbered 14, after V lost 7 bases and J lost 4 bases. The CDR3 sequence is 17 residues long. CDR3 DNA sequence: TGTGCCAGCACGATCTCTCCCGGACAGGGGGCGTTCTATGGCTACACCTTC. This sequence encodes CASTISPGQGAFYGYTF. Complete variable domain (other parts from reference TRBV7-2 and TRBJ1-2): GAGVSQSPSNKVTEKGKDVELRCDPISGHTALYWYRQSLGQGLEFLIYFQGNSAPDKSGLPSDRFSAERTGGSVSTLTIQRTQQEDSAVYLCASTISPGQGAFYGYTFGSGTRLTVV.

This clone was counted only a few times. The J gene is TRBJ1-2, the V gene TRBV7-6; 7 bases line up with TRBD1. The CDR3 runs to 14 residues. After removal of 5 bases from V and 4 bases from J, the junction contained 7 bases not matched to a gene. Germline V gene lookup returns CDR1 SGHVS and CDR2 FNYEAQ. The chain's CDR3 is CASSLIQGSYGYTF. The CDR3 DNA sequence: TGTGCCAGCAGCCTGATACAGGGGTCCTATGGCTACACCTTC.

This chain links TRBV29-1 with TRBJ1-5; D possibly corresponds to TRBD1 (5 bases). The germline V gene encodes CDR1 SQVTM and CDR2 ANQGSEA. V dropped 6 bases and J dropped 5 bases, with 11 bases sitting between them. The CDR3 length is 12 residues. CDR3 region: CSVRDYDQPQHF. The CDR3 nucleotides read TGCAGCGTCCGGGACTACGATCAGCCCCAGCATTTT.

V gene TRBV6-1 combines with J gene TRBJ2-1, with 10 bases fitting TRBD2. The germline V gene encodes CDR1 MNHNS and CDR2 SASEGT. This CDR3 is 17 amino acids long. V shed 3 bases, J shed 1 base, and the junction held 6 bases outside the gene matches. The DNA for the CDR3 is TGTGCCAGCAGTGATCCTAGCGGGGGCCGATCCTACAATGAGCAGTTCTTC. Its translation is CASSDPSGGRSYNEQFF.

The gene calls are TRBV6-1 and TRBJ2-3; possibly TRBD1 for D (7 bases). V shed 1 base and J shed 2 bases, with 13 bases lying between them. The germline V gene encodes CDR1 MNHNS and CDR2 SASEGT. The CDR3 is made up of 16 amino acids. The CDR3 here is CASSEVGGGFTDTQYF. Here the CDR3 DNA reads TGTGCCAGCAGTGAAGTCGGAGGGGGCTTCACAGATACGCAGTATTTT.

J is TRBJ2-7 and V is TRBV18; TRBD2 might be the D (5 bases). In germline, CDR1 is KGHSH, CDR2 LQKENI. This CDR3 is 13 amino acids long. V dropped 3 bases and J dropped 3 bases, with 9 bases sitting between them. Here the CDR3 reads CASSPPGNYEQYF. CDR3 nucleotide sequence: TGTGCCAGCTCACCCCCCGGGAACTACGAGCAGTACTTC.

The rearrangement uses TRBV4-3 and TRBJ2-1; 13 bases fit TRBD2. The length of the CDR3 is 16 residues. CDR1 is LGHNA, CDR2 YSLEER, per germline. V lost 3 bases and J lost 7; bases outside the gene matches: 6. This CDR3 reads CASSQTSGGTSNEQFF. The CDR3 nucleotides read TGCGCCAGCAGCCAGACTAGCGGGGGGACTTCAAATGAGCAGTTCTTC.

The genes are TRBV6-6 and TRBJ2-5; D gene ambiguous. Germline lookup yields CDR1 MNHNY and CDR2 SVGAGI (reference sequence). This CDR3 is built from 14 residues. Trimming took 4 bases from V and 4 from J, leaving 13 bases between them. In DNA, the CDR3 is TGTGCCAGCAGTTCCAATGGGCCAAGAGAGACCCAGTACTTC. This codes for CASSSNGPRETQYF.

This clone was seen a few times. The chain couples TRBV5-1 to TRBJ1-1, with a weak D call TRBD1 (6 bases). Trimming cost V 3 bases and J 4 bases, with 10 bases left between them. The CDR3 runs 13 residues. Germline CDR1 and CDR2: SGHRS and YFSETQ. This CDR3 is CASSSDRSTEAFF. CDR3 DNA sequence: TGCGCCAGCAGCTCCGACAGGAGCACTGAAGCTTTCTTT.

This clone has more than one count but fewer than ten. The rearrangement links TRBV28 to TRBJ1-5; D unresolved. This CDR3 comprises 15 residues. Per the germline V gene, CDR1 is MDHEN and CDR2 is SYDVKM. Trimming took off 3 bases at V and 2 bases at J, with 11 bases between the two ends. The CDR3 DNA follows: TGTGCCAGCAGTTTCGCTAGTCCGGGCAATCAGCCCCAGCATTTT. Amino acid sequence: CASSFASPGNQPQHF. The entire variable domain, with the rest obtained from reference TRBV28 and TRBJ1-5, is as follows: DVKVTQSSRYLVKRTGEKVFLECVQDMDHENMFWYRQDPGLGLRLIYFSYDVKMKEKGDIPEGYSVSREKKERFSLILESASTNQTSMYLCASSFASPGNQPQHFGDGTRLSIL.

This clone has a handful of counts. The rearrangement links TRBV9 to TRBJ2-1; 14 bases line up with TRBD2. This CDR3 is 17 amino acids long. Germline assignment: CDR1 SGDLS and CDR2 YYNGEE. V lost 3 bases and J lost 8; bases outside the gene matches: 10. This CDR3 is CASSDPGLAGDVDEQFF. CDR3 DNA: TGTGCCAGCAGCGACCCGGGACTAGCGGGAGACGTGGATGAGCAGTTCTTC.

The genes are TRBV7-2 and TRBJ2-1, with 8 positions matching TRBD2. With V trimmed by 2 bases and J by 3 bases, 6 bases remained unmatched. Germline lookup yields CDR1 SGHTA and CDR2 FQGNSA. This CDR3 comprises 16 residues. The chain's CDR3 is CASSLTSGQNYNEQFF. CDR3 DNA: TGTGCCAGCAGCTTAACTAGCGGCCAAAACTACAATGAGCAGTTCTTC.

This chain connects TRBV4-3 to TRBJ2-7, with 8 bases lining up with TRBD2. The CDR3 runs 14 residues. CDR1 and CDR2 from the germline V gene are LGHNA and YSLEER. Trimming cost V 1 base and J 7 bases; bases outside gene matches: 6. CDR3 loop: CASSQAGGPGEQYF. The CDR3 nucleotides are TGCGCCAGCAGCCAAGCGGGAGGGCCGGGTGAGCAGTACTTC.

V gene TRBV29-1 combines with J gene TRBJ2-1; possible D gene TRBD1, 6 bases. The V gene's germline CDR1 is SQVTM and CDR2 ANQGSEA. The CDR3 is made up of 17 amino acids. V lost 4 bases and J 2 bases, leaving 21 bases between the germline ends. CDR3 region: CSVALRSRGPPYNEQFF. DNA for the CDR3: TGCAGCGTTGCACTGCGCAGCAGGGGTCCTCCCTACAATGAGCAGTTCTTC.

This rearrangement joins TRBV2 to TRBJ2-6; a weak D match, TRBD1 (6 bases). Germline V gives CDR1 SNHLY, CDR2 FYNNEI. The CDR3 is made up of 16 amino acids. V gave up 8 bases and J gave up 0 bases, with 14 bases separating them. This CDR3 is CASLGTPGSGANVLTF. CDR3 nucleotide sequence: TGTGCCAGCCTCGGGACACCGGGCTCTGGGGCCAACGTCCTGACTTTC.

The V and J genes are TRBV2 and TRBJ1-1; a weak D match, TRBD1 (5 bases). The CDR3 spans 16 residues. The germline V and J ends were trimmed by 1 base and 0 bases, with 12 bases remaining between them. Germline-derived CDR1 and CDR2 are SNHLY and FYNNEI. CDR3 bases: TGTGCCAGCAGTGAAGTGACAGAACTTATGAACACTGAAGCTTTCTTT. Amino acids: CASSEVTELMNTEAFF.

This clone was recorded a few times. Its ends do not fully match the called genes, so a read error is possible. This chain joins TRBV5-1 and TRBJ2-1; D is unresolved. Germline CDR1 is SGHRS and CDR2 is YFSETQ. The CDR3 totals 11 residues. The CDR3: CASSSDNEQFF. The CDR3 DNA reads as TGCGCCAGCAGCTCCGACAATGAGCAGTTCTTC.

J is TRBJ2-3 and V is TRBV29-1; 9 nucleotides agree with TRBD1. The CDR3 totals 17 residues. Trimming removed 0 bases from V and 4 bases from J; junction bases left unmatched: 11. Germline V gives CDR1 SQVTM, CDR2 ANQGSEA. CDR3 bases: TGCAGCGTTGAAGATATACCGGGACAGGGAGACCCAGATACGCAGTATTTT. Amino acid sequence: CSVEDIPGQGDPDTQYF.